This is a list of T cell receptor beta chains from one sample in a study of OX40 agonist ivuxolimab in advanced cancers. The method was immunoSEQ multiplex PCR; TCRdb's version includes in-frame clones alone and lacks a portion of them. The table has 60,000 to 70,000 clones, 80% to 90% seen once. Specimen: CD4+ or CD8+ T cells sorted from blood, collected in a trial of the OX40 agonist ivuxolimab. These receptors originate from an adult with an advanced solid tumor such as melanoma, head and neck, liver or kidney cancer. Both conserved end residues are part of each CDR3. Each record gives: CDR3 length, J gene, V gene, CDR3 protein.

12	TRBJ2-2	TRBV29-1	CSVDPSDGELFF
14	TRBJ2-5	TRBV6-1	CASSPGPGRETQYF
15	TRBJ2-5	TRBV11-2	CASSTGHTYQETQYF
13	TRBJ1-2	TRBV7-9	CASDPIMVVGYTF
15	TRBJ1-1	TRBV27	CASSKKTGRNTEAFF
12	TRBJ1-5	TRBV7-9	CASSPIIQPQHF
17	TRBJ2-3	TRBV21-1	CASSKRLTAGDGAKRYF
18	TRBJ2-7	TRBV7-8	CASSLVVKGGVISYEQYF
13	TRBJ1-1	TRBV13	CASSWDRGTEAFF
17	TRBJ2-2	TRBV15	CATSRSRLAGVDGELFF
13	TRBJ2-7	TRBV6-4	CASSPAGGLEQYF
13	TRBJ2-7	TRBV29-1	CSVVRDISGEQYF
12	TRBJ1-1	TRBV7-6	CASSREGTEAFF
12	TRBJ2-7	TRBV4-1	CASSGRGPEQYF
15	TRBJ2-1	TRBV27	CASSLLAGSYNEQFF
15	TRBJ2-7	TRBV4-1	CASSLGQGLSYEQYF
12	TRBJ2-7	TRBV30	CAWSSGIHEQYF
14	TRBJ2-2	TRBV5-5	CASSPVANTGELFF
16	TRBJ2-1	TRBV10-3	CAISESAGVTYNEQFF
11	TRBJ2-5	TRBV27	CASGWQETQYF
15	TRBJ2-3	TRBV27	CASSIRDRGIDTQYF
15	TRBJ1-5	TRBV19	CASSIGDDGNQPQHF
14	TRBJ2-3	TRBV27	CASSLLAGADTQYF
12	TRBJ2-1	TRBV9	CASSGIGNEQFF
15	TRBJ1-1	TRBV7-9	CASSSPTGTPSEAFF
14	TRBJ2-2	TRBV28	CASSWTGNTGELFF
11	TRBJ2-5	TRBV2	CASGFGETQYF
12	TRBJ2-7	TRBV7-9	CASSAGVGEQYF
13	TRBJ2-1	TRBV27	CATGLAVYNEQFF
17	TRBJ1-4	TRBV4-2	CASSQWKVASTNEKLFF
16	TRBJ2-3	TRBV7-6	CASKAGGSWGPDTQYF
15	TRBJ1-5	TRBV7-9	CASSLETGGPQPQHF
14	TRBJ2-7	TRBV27	CASSFGGGNYEQYF
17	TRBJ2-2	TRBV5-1	CASSFSPAGPDTGELFF
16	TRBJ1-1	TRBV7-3	CASSLMGGSDNTEAFF
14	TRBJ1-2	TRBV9	CASSVAADSYGYTF
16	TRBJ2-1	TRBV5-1	CASSPGTGGLYNEQFF
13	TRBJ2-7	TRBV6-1	CATQGGGGYEQYF
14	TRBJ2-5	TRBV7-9	CASSRDRNQETQYF
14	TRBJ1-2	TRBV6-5	CASSYQGASYGYTF
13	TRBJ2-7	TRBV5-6	CASSLIASYEQYF
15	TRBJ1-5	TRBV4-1	CASSQGRGGNQPQHF
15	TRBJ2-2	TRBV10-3	CAISEAFTNTGELFF
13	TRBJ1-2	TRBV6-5	CASSYSRVYGYTF
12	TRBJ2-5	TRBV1	CTSIQCRETQYF
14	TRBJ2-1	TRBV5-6	CASSLMLAGGRQFF
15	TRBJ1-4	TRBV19	CASSISSQGGEKLFF
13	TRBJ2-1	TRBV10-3	CAISGKGGNEQFF
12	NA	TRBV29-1	CSVAKQGHEQYF
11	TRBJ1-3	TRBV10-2	CASSEFHTIYF
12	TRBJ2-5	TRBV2	CASSDPGETQYF
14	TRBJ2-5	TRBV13	CASTEGGPQETQYF
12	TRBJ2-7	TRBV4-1	CASSQDAYEQYF